These T cell receptor beta chains were read from a single sample in a study of T cells in Graves' hyperthyroidism and ophthalmopathy. One entry per CDR3 protein results from TCRdb running MiXCR on the multiplex PCR reads. The repertoire consists of around 300,000 distinct CDR3 sequences, with 10% to 15% occurring once and the leading ten covering 7% to 8.5%. Sequenced: blood. These receptors originate from a young woman with Graves' hyperthyroidism that later progressed to Graves' ophthalmopathy. The CDR3 runs from the conserved cysteine through the conserved F or W.

V gene	J gene	CDR3 protein
TRBV18	TRBJ2-7	CASSPAGSRSSYEQYF
TRBV4-3	TRBJ2-7	CASSRDKSYEQYF
TRBV29-1	TRBJ1-2	CSVSSGQPGHGYTF
TRBV20-1	TRBJ2-5	CSAFARTGEGTQYF
TRBV30	TRBJ2-3	CAWSVTGGVDTQYF
TRBV29-1	TRBJ1-2	CSVEDQSAAGRDYTF
TRBV7-2	TRBJ2-7	CASSPGTGDLYEQYF
TRBV25-1	TRBJ1-2	CASSENSKVYGYTF
TRBV12-3/TRBV12-4	TRBJ2-5	CASSLAAGEVETQYF
TRBV12-3/TRBV12-4	TRBJ1-2	CASSLAPAGGLMNYGYTF
TRBV28	TRBJ2-3	CASSRLAGKANTQYF
TRBV7-2	TRBJ2-1	CASSVTGGFYNEQFF
TRBV30	TRBJ2-7	CAWSPSVGLASSEQYF
TRBV5-1	TRBJ1-3	CASSPQAGGFGNTIYF
TRBV7-2	TRBJ1-5	CASSDRDFGNQPQHF
TRBV28	TRBJ1-5	CASIDSLSSNQPQHF
TRBV18	TRBJ1-5	CASSPGDYQPQHF
TRBV20-1	TRBJ2-5	CSASVQAQETQYF
TRBV6-2/TRBV6-3	TRBJ1-6	CASSYQGGDSPLHF
TRBV11-3	TRBJ2-2	CASNLGAGINTGELFF
TRBV20-1	TRBJ2-4	CSARDPRGEAKNIQYF
TRBV7-6	TRBJ2-1	CASSQGHRNEQFF
TRBV6-1	TRBJ2-5	CASSKTSAETQYF
TRBV4-3	TRBJ2-7	CASSQAFSGTSLLSSYEQYF
TRBV5-1	TRBJ2-7	CASSLTDSRGYEQYF
TRBV7-2	TRBJ2-2	CASSFKGRGGELFF
TRBV28	TRBJ2-7	CASSRTGDEQYF
TRBV7-2	TRBJ2-3	CASSHTVKWTGVDTQYF
TRBV29-1	TRBJ1-2	CSVPDRGLTPNGYTF
TRBV5-1	TRBJ2-7	CASSDPGAREQYF
TRBV10-3	TRBJ2-1	CAIRNLAGHNEQFF
TRBV3-1	TRBJ2-5	CATSGGGQETQYF
TRBV11-2	TRBJ2-3	CASSPNLADARPQYF
TRBV20-1	TRBJ2-3	CSASEGRDTQYF
TRBV5-4	TRBJ1-4	CASSKKGEGPNEKLFF
TRBV5-5	TRBJ1-6	CASSLSPGYNSPLHF
TRBV6-2/TRBV6-3	TRBJ2-1	CASRSGTGIHNEQSF
TRBV6-1	TRBJ2-3	CASSLPLAGPTDTQYF
TRBV28	TRBJ2-3	CASTPPTGTDTQYF
TRBV6-2/TRBV6-3	TRBJ2-5	CASSYDAGQGETQYF
TRBV28	TRBJ1-1	CASSSYVRGPNTEAFF
TRBV11-2	TRBJ2-1	CASSLQPGLAGERNEQFF